The present T cell receptor beta chain was sequenced within a study of CD8+ T cells in alopecia areata (dated 2018 in TCRdb). For the study in its entirety: The treated patients took part in an open-label pilot trial in which moderate-to-severe alopecia areata was treated with oral tofacitinib at 5 to 10 mg twice daily. Patients received tofacitinib for 6 to 18 months and were then followed off drug for 6 months to check for delayed response and recurrence. Disease severity in treated patients was measured with the SALT score, which quantifies the percentage of affected scalp surface area. In both human patients and the C3H/HeJ mouse model, the study applied high-throughput TCRbeta sequencing to look at T cell clonal expansion in alopecia areata. Scalp tissue and sorted CD4+ and CD8+ peripheral blood T cells from patchy and totalis/universalis alopecia areata patients and from healthy controls were covered by human TCRbeta sequencing. Tofacitinib-treated patients had biopsies at baseline and at 4 and 24 weeks of treatment, with a later scalp biopsy in several patients. Clonality in the scalp was compared among normal scalp (n=4), patchy alopecia areata scalp (n=8), and alopecia totalis/universalis scalp (n=8). RNA was extracted with the PAXgene miRNA kit for fixed scalp, the miRNeasy kit for PBMCs, and the RNeasy kit for mouse skin. Amplification of TCRbeta CDR3 regions was done by immunoSEQ multiplex PCR using 35 Vbeta forward primers and 13 Jbeta reverse primers.

Including cysteine and phenylalanine, the CDR3 has 12 amino acids. Only CDR3 DNA remains: 36 bases, in frame from the first base. According to the germline V gene, CDR1 reads SGHDT and CDR2 reads YYEEEE. Trimming takes 2 bases from V and 3 bases from J, and the germline ends sit 5 bases apart. Library construction relied on the immunoSEQ multiplex PCR assay. RNA was extracted from all samples and reverse transcribed into cDNA, which served as template for TCR sequencing. SuperScript III was used to make first-strand cDNA, primed with a 2:1 mix of oligo-dT and random hexamers. A synthetic immune receptor repertoire was used to gauge amplification bias, and whatever bias remained was removed computationally. As for the original processing: Raw reads were preprocessed to remove errors, and CDR3 was defined according to IMGT conventions as the region from the conserved cysteine to phenylalanine. To get clonality, Shannon entropy was normalized by log2 of the number of productive unique TCRs and the result was subtracted from 1. Whether each scalp clone was CD4 or CD8 was inferred by checking scalp TCRbeta sequences against the CD4 and CD8 repertoires from sorted blood. TCRdb took this table from immuneACCESS and kept in-frame rearrangements with V and J called. Such tables lack part of the clones; where checked against another copy, unresolved V genes explain under half of the gap, and the rest is unexplained. V, J and clone size derive from that table, while D and trimming were established from the DNA sequence. The sample data list under 110,000 clones, and about 61% of these were observed just once. Of the sample, about 17% is held by the ten largest clones.

This specimen's treatment or condition label, per the study, means: oral pan-JAK inhibitor, 5-10 mg twice daily. Lesional scalp punch biopsies and peripheral blood were obtained from alopecia areata patients. PBMCs were isolated by density centrifugation and stained for CD3, CD4 and CD8, after which CD4+ and CD8+ T cells were sorted on a FACSAria. What the work shows at the level of the full study, not this receptor alone: Shared TCR sequences between patients were less evident than in mice, which may be partly attributable to HLA diversity in the patient population. Unlike mouse skin, where gammadelta T cells dominate, normal human skin contains resident alphabeta T cells that get sequenced too, which complicates analysis of the scalp TCR repertoire. Compared with normal scalp, lesional scalp had higher clonality and more expanded CD8+ clones, particularly in alopecia totalis/universalis, a pattern that suggests antigenic drive. Many expanded lesional clones persisted in scalp and blood during tofacitinib treatment, which may partly explain relapse after stopping treatment. Tofacitinib significantly decreased scalp clonality and the number of expanded CD8+ clones among the top 100 scalp clones. Because the treated cohort was small and had only one nonresponder, larger studies are needed to examine links between baseline CD8+ expansion and response.

To note about this clone: Its antigen target is currently unknown. No quality values exist for individual bases; no much larger clone is one base distant.

The rearrangement combines TRBV5-6 with TRBJ1-2; no D gene is confidently identified. The material was CD8+ T cells sorted from blood, obtained around week 55, from a patient treated with tofacitinib. This TCR was recovered from a human donor with alopecia areata. The DNA is as follows: TGTGCCAGCAGCTTTGGGGACTATGGCTACACCTTC. The encoded protein is CASSFGDYGYTF.